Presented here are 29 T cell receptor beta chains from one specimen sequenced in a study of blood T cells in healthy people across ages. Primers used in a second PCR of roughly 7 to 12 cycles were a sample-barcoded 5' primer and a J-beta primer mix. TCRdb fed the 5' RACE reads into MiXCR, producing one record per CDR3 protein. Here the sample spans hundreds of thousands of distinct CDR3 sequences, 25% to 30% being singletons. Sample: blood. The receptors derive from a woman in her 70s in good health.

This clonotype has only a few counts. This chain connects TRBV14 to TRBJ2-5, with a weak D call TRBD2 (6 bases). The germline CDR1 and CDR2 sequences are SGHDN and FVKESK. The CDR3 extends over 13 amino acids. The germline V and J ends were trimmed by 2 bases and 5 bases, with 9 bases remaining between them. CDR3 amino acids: CASSQFRGETQYF. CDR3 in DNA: TGTGCCAGCAGCCAATTCCGGGGGGAGACCCAGTACTTC.

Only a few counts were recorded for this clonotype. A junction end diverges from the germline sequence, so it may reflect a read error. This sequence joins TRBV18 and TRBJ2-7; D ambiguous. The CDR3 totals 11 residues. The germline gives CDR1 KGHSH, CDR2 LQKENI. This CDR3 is CASSPGYEQSF. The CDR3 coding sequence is TGTGCCAGCTCACCAGGGTACGAGCAGTCCTTC.

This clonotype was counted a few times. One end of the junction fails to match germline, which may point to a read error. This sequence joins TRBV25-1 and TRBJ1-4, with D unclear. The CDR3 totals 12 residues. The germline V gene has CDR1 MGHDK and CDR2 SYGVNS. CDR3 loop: CAGSDLTEKLFF. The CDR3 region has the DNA TGTGCCGGCAGCGATCTTACTGAAAAACTGTTTTTT.

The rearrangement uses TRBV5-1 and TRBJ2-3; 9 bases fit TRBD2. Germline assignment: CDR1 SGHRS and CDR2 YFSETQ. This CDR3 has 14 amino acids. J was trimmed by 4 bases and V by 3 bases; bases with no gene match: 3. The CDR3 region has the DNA TGCGCCAGCAGCTCGACTAGCGGTGCAGATACGCAGTATTTT. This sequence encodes CASSSTSGADTQYF.

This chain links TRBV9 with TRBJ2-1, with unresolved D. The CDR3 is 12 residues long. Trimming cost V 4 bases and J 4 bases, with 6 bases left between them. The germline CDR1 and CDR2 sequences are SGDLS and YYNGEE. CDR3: CASSSLYNEQFF. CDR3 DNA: TGTGCCAGCAGCTCACTATACAATGAGCAGTTCTTC.

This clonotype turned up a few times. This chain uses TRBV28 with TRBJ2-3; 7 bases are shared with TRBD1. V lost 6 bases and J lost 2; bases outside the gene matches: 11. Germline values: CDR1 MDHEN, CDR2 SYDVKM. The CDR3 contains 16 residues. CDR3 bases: TGTGCCAGCAGCCGGGACAGAGGGGGAACCACAGATACGCAGTATTTT. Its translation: CASSRDRGGTTDTQYF.

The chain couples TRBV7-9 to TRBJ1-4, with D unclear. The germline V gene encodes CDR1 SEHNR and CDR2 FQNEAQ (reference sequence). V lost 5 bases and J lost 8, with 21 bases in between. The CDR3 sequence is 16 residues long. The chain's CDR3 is CASSERRGGLGEKLFF. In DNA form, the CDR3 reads TGTGCCAGCAGCGAACGGCGGGGAGGACTAGGGGAAAAACTGTTTTTT.

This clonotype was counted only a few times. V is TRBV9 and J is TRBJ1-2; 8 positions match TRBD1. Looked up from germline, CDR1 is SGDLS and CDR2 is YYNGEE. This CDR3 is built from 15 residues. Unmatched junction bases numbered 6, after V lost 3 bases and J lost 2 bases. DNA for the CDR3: TGTGCCAGCAGCGCCCGACAGGGGACGAACTATGGCTACACCTTC. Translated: CASSARQGTNYGYTF.

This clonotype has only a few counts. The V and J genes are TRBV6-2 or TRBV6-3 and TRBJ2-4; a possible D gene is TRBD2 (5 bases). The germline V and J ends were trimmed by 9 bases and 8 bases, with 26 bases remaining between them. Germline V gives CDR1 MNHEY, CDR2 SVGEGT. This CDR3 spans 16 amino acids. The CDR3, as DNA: TGTGCCAGTACAGCCTCGGGGAACAATATGGGATACATTCAGTACTTC. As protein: CASTASGNNMGYIQYF.

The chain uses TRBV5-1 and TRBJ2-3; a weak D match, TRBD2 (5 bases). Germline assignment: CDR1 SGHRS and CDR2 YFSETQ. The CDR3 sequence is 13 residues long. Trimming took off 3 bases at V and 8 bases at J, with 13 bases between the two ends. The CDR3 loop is CASSWELAGTQYF. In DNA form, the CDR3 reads TGCGCCAGCAGCTGGGAGTTGGCAGGTACGCAGTATTTT.

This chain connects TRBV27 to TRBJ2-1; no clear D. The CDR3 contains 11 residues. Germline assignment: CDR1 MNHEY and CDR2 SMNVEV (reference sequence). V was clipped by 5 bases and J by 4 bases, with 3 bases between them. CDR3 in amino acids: CASSAYNEQFF. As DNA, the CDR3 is TGTGCCAGCAGTGCATACAATGAGCAGTTCTTC.

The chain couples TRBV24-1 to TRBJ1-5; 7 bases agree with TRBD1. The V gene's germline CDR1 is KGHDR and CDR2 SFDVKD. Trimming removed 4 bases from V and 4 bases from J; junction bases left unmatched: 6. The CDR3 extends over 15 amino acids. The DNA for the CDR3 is TGTGCCACCAGTGACCCGACAGGGACGAATCAGCCCCAGCATTTT. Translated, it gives CATSDPTGTNQPQHF.

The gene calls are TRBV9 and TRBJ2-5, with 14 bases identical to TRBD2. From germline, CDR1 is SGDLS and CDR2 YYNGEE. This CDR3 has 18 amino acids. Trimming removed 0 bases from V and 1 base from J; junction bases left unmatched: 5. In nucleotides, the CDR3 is TGTGCCAGCAGCGTAGGGACTAGCGGGAGGACCCTCCAAGAGACCCAGTACTTC. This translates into CASSVGTSGRTLQETQYF.

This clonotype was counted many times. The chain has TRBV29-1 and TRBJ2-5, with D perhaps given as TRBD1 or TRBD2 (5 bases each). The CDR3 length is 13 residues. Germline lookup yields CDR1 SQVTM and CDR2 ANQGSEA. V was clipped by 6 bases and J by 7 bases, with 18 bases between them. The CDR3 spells CSVGAPGSGTQYF. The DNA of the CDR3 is TGCAGCGTCGGGGCTCCGGGGTCAGGGACCCAGTACTTC.

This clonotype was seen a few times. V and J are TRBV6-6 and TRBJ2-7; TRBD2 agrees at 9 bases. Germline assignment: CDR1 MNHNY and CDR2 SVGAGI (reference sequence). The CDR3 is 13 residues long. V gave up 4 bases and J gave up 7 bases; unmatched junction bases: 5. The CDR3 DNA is TGTGCCAGCAGTTGGACTAGCGCGAGAGAGCAGTACTTC. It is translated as CASSWTSAREQYF.

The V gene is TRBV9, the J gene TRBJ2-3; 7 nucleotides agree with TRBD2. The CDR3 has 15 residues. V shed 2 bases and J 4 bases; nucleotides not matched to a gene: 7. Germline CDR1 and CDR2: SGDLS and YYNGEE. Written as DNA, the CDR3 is TGTGCCAGCAGCGTGGGGGGAGGGCCCTCAGATACGCAGTATTTT. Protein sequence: CASSVGGGPSDTQYF.

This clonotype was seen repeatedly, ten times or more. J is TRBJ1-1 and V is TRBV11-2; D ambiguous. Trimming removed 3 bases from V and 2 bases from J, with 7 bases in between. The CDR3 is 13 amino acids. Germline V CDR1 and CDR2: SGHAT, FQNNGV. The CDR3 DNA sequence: TGTGCCAGCAGCTTTTCTGCTAACACTGAAGCTTTCTTT. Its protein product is CASSFSANTEAFF.

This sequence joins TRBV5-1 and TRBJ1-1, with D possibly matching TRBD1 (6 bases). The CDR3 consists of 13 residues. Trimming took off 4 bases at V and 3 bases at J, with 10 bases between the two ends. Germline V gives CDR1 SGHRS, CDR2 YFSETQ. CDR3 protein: CASSPQGDTEAFF. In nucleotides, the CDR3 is TGCGCCAGCAGCCCACAGGGCGACACTGAAGCTTTCTTT.

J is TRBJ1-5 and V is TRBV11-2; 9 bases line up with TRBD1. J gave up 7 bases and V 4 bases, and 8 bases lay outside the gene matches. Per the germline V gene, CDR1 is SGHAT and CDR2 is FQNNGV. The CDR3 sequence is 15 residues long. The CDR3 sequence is CASSSHGQGSQPQHF. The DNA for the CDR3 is TGTGCCAGCAGCTCTCATGGACAGGGGTCCCAGCCCCAGCATTTT. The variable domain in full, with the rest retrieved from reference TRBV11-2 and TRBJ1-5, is EAGVAQSPRYKIIEKRQSVAFWCNPISGHATLYWYQQILGQGPKLLIQFQNNGVVDDSQLPKDRFSAERLKGVDSTLKIQPAKLEDSAVYLCASSSHGQGSQPQHFGDGTRLSIL.

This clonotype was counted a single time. The CDR3 sequence is CASSPNGGRETQYF. DNA for the CDR3: TGTGCCAGCAGCCCGAATGGCGGGAGGGAGACCCAGTACTTC. The rearrangement links TRBV7-3 to TRBJ2-7; the match to TRBD2 covers 8 bases. The J call is uncertain, as TRBJ2-5 better fits the DNA end. The CDR3 spans 14 residues. Germline V CDR1 and CDR2: SGHTA, FQGTGA.

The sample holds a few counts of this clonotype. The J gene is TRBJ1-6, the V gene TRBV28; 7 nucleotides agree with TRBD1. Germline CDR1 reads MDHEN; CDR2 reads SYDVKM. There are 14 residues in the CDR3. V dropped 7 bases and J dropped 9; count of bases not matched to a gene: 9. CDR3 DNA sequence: TGTGCCAGCACTCGGTCAGGGGGTTTTTCACCCCTCCACTTT. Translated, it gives CASTRSGGFSPLHF.

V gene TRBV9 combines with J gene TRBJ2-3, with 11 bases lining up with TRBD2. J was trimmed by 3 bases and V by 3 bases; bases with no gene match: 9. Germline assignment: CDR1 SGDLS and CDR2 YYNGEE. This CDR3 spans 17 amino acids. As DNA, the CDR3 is TGTGCCAGCAGCGCTTCCAGACTAGCGGGAACGACAGATACGCAGTATTTT. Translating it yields CASSASRLAGTTDTQYF.

The CDR3 loop is CSAPRAFF. The CDR3 DNA is TGCAGTGCTCCTCGAGCTTTCTTT. The chain joins TRBV20-1 to TRBJ1-1; D is unresolved. The CDR3 length is 8 residues. Germline-derived CDR1 and CDR2 are DFQATT and SNEGSKA (reference sequence). Trimming pared 5 bases from V and 10 bases from J, leaving 5 bases between.

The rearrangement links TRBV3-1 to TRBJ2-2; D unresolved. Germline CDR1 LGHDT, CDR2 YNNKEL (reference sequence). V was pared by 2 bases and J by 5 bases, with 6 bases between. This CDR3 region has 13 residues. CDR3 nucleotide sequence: TGTGCCAGCAGCCAACTTGTTACCGGGGAGCTGTTTTTT. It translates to CASSQLVTGELFF.

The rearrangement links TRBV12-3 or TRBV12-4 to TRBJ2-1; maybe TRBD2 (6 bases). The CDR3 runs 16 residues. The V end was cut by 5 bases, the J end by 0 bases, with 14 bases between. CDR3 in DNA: TGTGCCAGCAGTCCCCTCGGGAGAGGCTCCTACAATGAGCAGTTCTTC. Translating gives CASSPLGRGSYNEQFF.

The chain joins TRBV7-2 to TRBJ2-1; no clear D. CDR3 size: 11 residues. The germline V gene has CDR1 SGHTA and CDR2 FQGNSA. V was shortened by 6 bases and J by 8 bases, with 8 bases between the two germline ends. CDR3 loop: CASSIGHEQFF. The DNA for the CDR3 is TGTGCCAGCAGTATAGGCCATGAGCAGTTCTTC.

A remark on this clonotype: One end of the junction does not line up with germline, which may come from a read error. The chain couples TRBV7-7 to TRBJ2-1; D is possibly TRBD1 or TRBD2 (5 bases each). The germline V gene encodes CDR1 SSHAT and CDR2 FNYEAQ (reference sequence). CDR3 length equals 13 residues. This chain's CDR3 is CASSFYLGREQFF. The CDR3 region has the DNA TGTGCTAGCAGCTTTTACCTGGGACGTGAGCAGTTCTTC.

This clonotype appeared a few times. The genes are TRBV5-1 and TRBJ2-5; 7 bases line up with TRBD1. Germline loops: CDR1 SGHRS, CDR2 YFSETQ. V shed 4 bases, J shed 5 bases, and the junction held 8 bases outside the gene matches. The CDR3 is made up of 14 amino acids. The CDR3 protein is CASSGGQRGETQYF. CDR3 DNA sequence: TGCGCCAGCAGCGGGGGACAGAGAGGGGAGACCCAGTACTTC.

DNA for the CDR3: TGTGCCAGCTCACCAATGATTTCTGGAACAGGGAAGTACCAAGAGACCCAGTACTTC. This gives the protein CASSPMISGTGKYQETQYF. V is TRBV18 and J is TRBJ2-5; TRBD1 is a possible D gene (6 bases). Trimming stripped 2 bases from V and 0 bases from J, with 22 bases between. The CDR3 totals 19 residues. CDR1 KGHSH and CDR2 LQKENI come from the germline V gene.